This T cell receptor (beta chain) was obtained from a study of T cells in Graves' hyperthyroidism and ophthalmopathy. Whole-study findings and limits: Blood also held most thyroid clonotypes expanded beyond 0.001. Ophthalmopathy was model-predicted a median around 6.1 months pre-onset.

The CDR3 loop spans 15 amino acids. Per germline, CDR1 SGHTA and CDR2 FQGNSA. V shed 0 bases, J shed 0 bases, and the junction held 2 bases outside the gene matches. For this clonotype: Antigen unknown.

TCR beta CDR3 region amplification was performed from RNA transcripts. With the HTBI primer set, the TCR CDR3 went through a first round of RT-PCR. TCRdb reprocessed the multiplex PCR reads via MiXCR and lists one record per CDR3 protein. The sample holds fewer than 350,000 distinct CDR3 sequences; roughly 15% are singletons and the top ten take about 30%. Exclusions: uncontrolled infection, other autoimmune disease, pregnancy, lactation. Before ophthalmopathy appeared, progressors gave blood at initial hyperthyroidism diagnosis. The clonotype was recovered from a woman between 45 and 65 years old with Graves' hyperthyroidism that later progressed to Graves' ophthalmopathy. The rearrangement joins TRBV7-2 to TRBJ2-7, with TRBD2 matching over 7 bases. Sequencing was carried out using blood. Here the CDR3 reads CASSLAGLGSYEQYF. DNA for the CDR3: TGTGCCAGCAGCTTAGCTGGACTAGGCTCCTACGAGCAGTACTTC.